This T cell receptor beta chain stems from a study of T cells in Graves' hyperthyroidism and ophthalmopathy. The wider study: The authors collected peripheral blood at initial diagnosis, before any treatment.

The TCR beta CDR3 regions underwent amplification using RNA transcripts as the source. RT-PCR in the first round (using the HTBI primer set) targeted the TCR CDR3. MiXCR was run by TCRdb on the multiplex PCR reads, yielding one entry per CDR3 protein. The sample contains 600,000 to 650,000 distinct CDR3 sequences, around 15% of which appear only once. Each 10 ml fresh peripheral blood draw supplied the PBMCs. This clonotype occurred a few times. Its antigen is still unknown. Germline CDR1 SGHRS, CDR2 YFSETQ. Trimming at V came to 4 bases and at J to 6 bases, leaving 9 bases not matched to a gene. This CDR3 has 16 residues. General study points: Within blood appeared most thyroid clonotypes that had expanded above 0.001.

The sample was blood. This rearrangement joins TRBV5-1 to TRBJ2-1; 11 nucleotides match TRBD2. The clonotype was recovered from a woman under 40 with Graves' hyperthyroidism. CDR3 DNA sequence: TGCGCCAGCAGCGCACCCCGGACTAGCGGGTTCAATGAGCAGTTCTTC. Its translation: CASSAPRTSGFNEQFF.